The 5 T cell receptor beta chains below were found in one sample sequenced in a study of blood T cell repertoires in COVID-19. Here immunoSEQ multiplex PCR was the method, and the copy in TCRdb shows in-frame clones only, minus some. This table holds about 210,000 clones, 85% found once. Sample: PBMCs or T cells enriched from blood (not recorded which). Receptor source: a middle-aged man who had recovered from COVID-19.

V and J are TRBV19 and TRBJ1-5; 8 nucleotides match TRBD1. Germline assignment: CDR1 LNHDA and CDR2 SQIVND (reference sequence). The CDR3 extends over 15 amino acids. Trimming cost V 5 bases and J 3 bases; bases outside gene matches: 6. The CDR3 here is CASSPGTGPNQPQHF. CDR3 DNA: TGTGCCAGTAGTCCAGGGACAGGTCCCAATCAGCCCCAGCATTTT.

The chain joins TRBV29-1 to TRBJ2-7; TRBD2 is a possible D gene (5 bases). V gave up 6 bases and J gave up 2 bases, with 17 bases separating them. The CDR3 is 14 residues long. The germline CDR1 and CDR2 sequences are SQVTM and ANQGSEA. The CDR3 protein is CSVPAEVSPYEQYF. Written as DNA, the CDR3 is TGCAGCGTACCAGCGGAGGTTTCCCCCTACGAGCAGTACTTC.

In its sample, this clone was seen many times. CDR3 sequence (DNA): TGTGCCTGGAGTGTACAGGACAGGGGTTTTCTGAGGTATGGCTACACCTTC. The encoded protein is CAWSVQDRGFLRYGYTF. The rearrangement uses TRBV30 and TRBJ1-2; 9 bases are shared with TRBD1. The length of the CDR3 is 17 residues. V dropped 0 bases and J dropped 5; count of bases not matched to a gene: 13. CDR1 GTSNPN and CDR2 SVGIG come from the germline V gene (reference sequence).

The chain joins TRBV7-9 to TRBJ2-3; the D is unclear. Trimming pared 4 bases from V and 4 bases from J, leaving 15 bases between. Germline V lookup: CDR1 SEHNR, CDR2 FQNEAQ (reference sequence). The CDR3 has 15 amino acids. The CDR3 loop reads CASSSREFSADTQYF. In DNA, the CDR3 is TGTGCCAGCAGCTCTAGAGAGTTCAGCGCAGATACGCAGTATTTT.

Concerning this clone itself: Other DNA sequences within the sample encode an identical CDR3. The genes are TRBV18 and TRBJ2-7; TRBD1 is a possible D gene (5 bases). Germline V gene sequence: CDR1 KGHSH, CDR2 LQKENI. The CDR3 extends over 14 amino acids. Trimming removed 2 bases from V and 3 bases from J, with 11 bases in between. The CDR3 protein is CASSPGQGSYEQYF. CDR3 DNA: TGTGCCAGCTCACCAGGGCAGGGTAGCTACGAGCAGTACTTC.